This passage covers 13 T cell receptor beta chains from one sample sequenced in a study of post-analysis software for immune sequencing data (dated by TCRdb to the mid-2010s). Library preparation was by PCR. Instrument on record: Illumina HiSeq 2500. To reduce PCR and sequencing biases, unique molecular identifiers were incorporated into the TCR beta cDNA libraries. The public reads were quality trimmed at Q25 with fastp and then assembled into clones with MiXCR by TCRdb, keeping productive beta chains. Rows are unified per CDR3 protein, each entry keeping the most common DNA and genes. The table for this sample lists a few hundred thousand distinct CDR3 sequences; just over 35% of them were counted only once. The top ten constitute under 5.5% of the sample. Overall study results and their limits: Four to six TRBV segments, including TRBV5-6, TRBV5-1 and TRBV20-1, were significantly more frequent in patients than controls.

No antigen is known for these receptors. Sequencing input: blood. The receptors come from a girl under 18 with multiple sclerosis.

This clonotype was observed at least ten times. The V and J genes are TRBV4-1 and TRBJ2-1, with unresolved D. Germline CDR1 is MGHRA and CDR2 is YSYEKL. Trimming removed 3 bases from V and 0 bases from J, with 12 bases in between. CDR3 size: 16 residues. CDR3 DNA sequence: TGCGCCAGCAGCCAGGCCCTCCGGCCCTCCTACAATGAGCAGTTCTTC. Translated: CASSQALRPSYNEQFF.

This clonotype was picked up many times. J is TRBJ1-1 and V is TRBV3-1, with unresolved D. Germline V gene sequence: CDR1 LGHDT, CDR2 YNNKEL (reference sequence). CDR3 size: 13 residues. The V gene lost 1 base and the J gene lost 1 base, with 4 bases spanning the gap. The CDR3: CASSQGGNTEAFF. As DNA, the CDR3 is TGTGCCAGCAGCCAAGGGGGGAACACTGAAGCTTTCTTT.

There are many counts of this clonotype. The chain has TRBV11-2 and TRBJ2-1; 7 bases line up with TRBD1. Germline values: CDR1 SGHAT, CDR2 FQNNGV. Trimming at V came to 5 bases and at J to 0 bases, leaving 7 bases not matched to a gene. The CDR3 is 16 residues long. CDR3 DNA: TGTGCCAGCAGCCCGCCGGGACAGAGCTCCTACAATGAGCAGTTCTTC. Protein sequence: CASSPPGQSSYNEQFF.

Concerning this clonotype itself: It may be a read error: a sequence one base away is much more abundant. CDR3 sequence reads: CSVEYRGCGTEAFF. In DNA, the CDR3 is TGCAGCGTTGAGTATCGGGGGTGTGGAACTGAAGCTTTCTTT. J is TRBJ1-1 and V is TRBV29-1; D possibly corresponds to TRBD1 (5 bases). Germline-derived CDR1 and CDR2 are SQVTM and ANQGSEA. The CDR3 is 14 amino acids. Trimming removed 3 bases from V and 5 bases from J, with 16 bases in between.

This clonotype was counted a few times. The chain uses TRBV5-5 and TRBJ1-5; 10 bases agree with TRBD1. V lost 4 bases and J lost 4; bases outside the gene matches: 8. Germline CDR1 is SGHKS and CDR2 is YYEKEE (reference sequence). The CDR3 contains 16 residues. The CDR3 region is CASSLEGTGANQPQHF. The CDR3 DNA reads as TGTGCCAGCAGCCTAGAGGGGACAGGGGCAAATCAGCCCCAGCATTTT.

This clonotype was counted many times. This chain connects TRBV9 to TRBJ1-2, with D maybe TRBD1 (5 bases). Trimming left V 4 bases short and J 5 bases short, with 15 bases between. The CDR3 is 14 residues long. Germline CDR1 SGDLS, CDR2 YYNGEE. DNA of the CDR3: TGTGCCAGCAGCCCCGGTGGGGCAGAGTATGGCTACACCTTC. It yields the protein CASSPGGAEYGYTF.

This clonotype was recorded many times. The J gene is TRBJ1-2, the V gene TRBV9; D is ambiguous. V lost 2 bases and J 3 bases, leaving 14 bases between the germline ends. The CDR3 consists of 15 residues. CDR1 is SGDLS, CDR2 YYNGEE, per germline. The CDR3 here is CASSVWGVADYGYTF. CDR3 bases: TGTGCCAGCAGCGTGTGGGGAGTTGCTGACTATGGCTACACCTTC.

The rearrangement links TRBV2 to TRBJ1-1; D gene uncertain. V was cut by 3 bases and J by 1 base, with 6 bases left in between. Per germline, CDR1 SNHLY and CDR2 FYNNEI. The CDR3 runs to 13 residues. This CDR3 reads CASSDLENTEAFF. The CDR3, as DNA: TGTGCCAGCAGTGACCTGGAGAACACTGAAGCTTTCTTT.

This clonotype was seen ten or more times. V is TRBV6-6 and J is TRBJ1-2, with no clear D. Trimming stripped 2 bases from V and 4 bases from J, with 11 bases between. Germline CDR1 is MNHNY and CDR2 is SVGAGI (reference sequence). The CDR3 is 14 residues long. The CDR3: CASSYGGVLYGYTF. The CDR3, as DNA: TGTGCCAGCAGTTACGGCGGGGTCCTCTATGGCTACACCTTC.

Concerning this clonotype: Possible read error: a much larger clone is one base away. V and J are TRBV7-8 and TRBJ2-2; D might be TRBD1 (6 bases). In germline, CDR1 is SGHVS, CDR2 FQNEAQ. The CDR3 extends over 14 amino acids. CDR3 DNA sequence: TGTGCCAGCAGCCAAACAGGGTCCACCGGGGAGCGGTTTTTT. Protein: CASSQTGSTGERFF.

The chain uses TRBV5-1 and TRBJ2-7, with D unclear. Germline-derived CDR1 and CDR2 are SGHRS and YFSETQ. The germline V and J ends were trimmed by 0 bases and 3 bases, with 13 bases remaining between them. The CDR3 runs to 15 residues. The CDR3 loop reads CASSLAAGAIYEQYF. CDR3 sequence (DNA): TGCGCCAGCAGCTTGGCAGCCGGAGCAATCTACGAGCAGTACTTC.

This clonotype has at least ten counts. The chain employs TRBV4-1 and TRBJ2-1; D is tentatively TRBD1 or TRBD2 (5 bases each). The germline CDR1 and CDR2 sequences are MGHRA and YSYEKL. The CDR3 totals 17 residues. The germline V and J ends were trimmed by 0 bases and 3 bases, with 15 bases remaining between them. The CDR3 DNA follows: TGCGCCAGCAGCCAAGAAACGGGGCCGATTAACTACAATGAGCAGTTCTTC. This encodes CASSQETGPINYNEQFF.

A few counts support this clonotype. The V and J genes are TRBV5-1 and TRBJ1-1; 7 positions match TRBD1. The CDR3 spans 14 residues. V lost 3 bases and J lost 4; bases outside the gene matches: 6. Germline V gene sequence: CDR1 SGHRS, CDR2 YFSETQ. The CDR3 nucleotides are TGCGCCAGCAGCTACAGGGGCGGGGGCACTGAAGCTTTCTTT. It is translated as CASSYRGGGTEAFF.